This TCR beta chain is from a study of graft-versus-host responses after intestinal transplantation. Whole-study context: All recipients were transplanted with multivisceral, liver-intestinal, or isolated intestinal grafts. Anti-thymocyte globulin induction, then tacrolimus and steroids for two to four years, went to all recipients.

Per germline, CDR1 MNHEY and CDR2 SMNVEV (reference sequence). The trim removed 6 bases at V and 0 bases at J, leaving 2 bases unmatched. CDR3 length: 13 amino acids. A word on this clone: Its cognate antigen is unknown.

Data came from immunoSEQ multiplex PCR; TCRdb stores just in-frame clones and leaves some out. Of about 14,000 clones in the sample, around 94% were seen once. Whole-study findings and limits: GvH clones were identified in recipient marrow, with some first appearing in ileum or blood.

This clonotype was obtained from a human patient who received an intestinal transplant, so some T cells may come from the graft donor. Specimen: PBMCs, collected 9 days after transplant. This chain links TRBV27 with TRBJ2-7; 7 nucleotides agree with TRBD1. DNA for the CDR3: TGTGCCAGCAGCTGGGACAGCTCCTACGAGCAGTACTTC. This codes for CASSWDSSYEQYF.